The next 5 T cell receptor beta chains were all read from a single sample in a study of shared clonotypes between healthy human individuals. Sequencing used immunoSEQ multiplex PCR; TCRdb keeps in-frame clones, though not all of them. The sample consists of millions of clones, just over 90% of them appearing once. The sequenced sample was naive CD4+ T cells from PBMCs. Subset defined: CD45RA+ positively selected. The receptors derive from a man aged 18 to 29 in good health. Some clones in this sample may be carry-over from other donors' samples.

The chain couples TRBV6-5 to TRBJ1-3; D not certain. Per the germline V gene, CDR1 is MNHEY and CDR2 is SVGAGI. The CDR3 is made up of 14 amino acids. Trimming took 2 bases from V and 3 from J, leaving 8 bases between them. This CDR3 reads CASSYVDGGNTIYF. In DNA form, the CDR3 reads TGTGCCAGCAGTTACGTAGACGGTGGAAACACCATATATTTT.

The chain recombines TRBV14 with TRBJ2-1, with D hard to call. The CDR3 has 14 residues. Trimming removed 2 bases at V and 3 bases at J, with 8 bases between. Germline lookup yields CDR1 SGHDN and CDR2 FVKESK. The CDR3 spells CASSQTTVYNEQFF. CDR3 in DNA: TGTGCCAGCAGCCAAACTACCGTCTACAATGAGCAGTTCTTC.

The chain has TRBV7-2 and TRBJ2-3; no definite D call. Germline CDR1 and CDR2: SGHTA and FQGNSA. V dropped 5 bases and J dropped 4 bases, with 10 bases sitting between them. This CDR3 comprises 13 residues. In DNA form, the CDR3 reads TGTGCCAGCAGCCCCAATCGGGCAGATACGCAGTATTTT. Its protein product is CASSPNRADTQYF.

The chain couples TRBV6-5 to TRBJ2-7, with a tentative D call TRBD1 (6 bases). The V and J ends lost 5 bases and 0 bases respectively, with 14 bases between them. Germline lookup yields CDR1 MNHEY and CDR2 SVGAGI. This CDR3 region has 15 residues. The CDR3 protein is CASSTHRDPSYEQYF. The CDR3 bases are TGTGCCAGCAGTACTCACAGGGATCCCTCCTACGAGCAGTACTTC.

The chain carries TRBV18 and TRBJ1-1, with D perhaps TRBD1 (5 bases). Per the germline V gene, CDR1 is KGHSH and CDR2 is LQKENI. The V end lost 0 bases, the J end lost 0 bases, and 11 bases lay between the germline ends. This CDR3 contains 16 residues. In nucleotides, the CDR3 is TGTGCCAGCTCACCACCTTCCGGGGGGGTGAACACTGAAGCTTTCTTT. This encodes CASSPPSGGVNTEAFF.